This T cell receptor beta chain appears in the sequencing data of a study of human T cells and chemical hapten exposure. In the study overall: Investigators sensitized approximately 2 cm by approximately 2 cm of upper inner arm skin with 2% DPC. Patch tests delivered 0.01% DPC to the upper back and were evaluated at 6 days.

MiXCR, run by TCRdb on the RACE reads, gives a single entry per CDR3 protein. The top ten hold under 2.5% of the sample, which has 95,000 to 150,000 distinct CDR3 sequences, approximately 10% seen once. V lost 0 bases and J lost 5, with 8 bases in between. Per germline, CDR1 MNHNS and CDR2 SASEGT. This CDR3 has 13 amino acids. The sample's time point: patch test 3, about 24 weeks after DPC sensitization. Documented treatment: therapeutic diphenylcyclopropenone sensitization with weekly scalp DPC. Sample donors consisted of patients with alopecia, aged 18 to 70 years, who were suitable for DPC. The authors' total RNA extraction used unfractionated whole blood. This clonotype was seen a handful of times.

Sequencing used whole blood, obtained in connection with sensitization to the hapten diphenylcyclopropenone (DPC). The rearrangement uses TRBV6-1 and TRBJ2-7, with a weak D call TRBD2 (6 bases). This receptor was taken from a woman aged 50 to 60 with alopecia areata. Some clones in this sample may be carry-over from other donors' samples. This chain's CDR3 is CASSEAWGDEQYF. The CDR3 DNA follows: TGTGCCAGCAGTGAAGCCTGGGGGGACGAGCAGTACTTC.